Below are 10 T cell receptor beta chains sequenced from a single sample in a study of blood T cell repertoires in COVID-19. Using immunoSEQ multiplex PCR, the repertoire was profiled, and TCRdb retains in-frame clones only, with some absent. The sample lists 180,000 or so clones, about 86% seen once, with 0.99% in the top ten. The material sequenced was peripheral blood. These receptors were taken from a young man with acute or convalescent COVID-19.

The chain has TRBV4-2 and TRBJ1-2; tentatively, D is TRBD1 (6 bases). Looked up from germline, CDR1 is LGHNA and CDR2 is YNFKEQ. Trimming removed 4 bases from V and 6 bases from J, with 15 bases in between. The CDR3 sequence is 14 residues long. Here the CDR3 DNA reads TGTGCCAGCAGCCCGCGGACCGCAGGGGATGGCTACACCTTC. Its translation: CASSPRTAGDGYTF.

The V call is TRBV12-3 or TRBV12-4, the J call TRBJ1-2; D is undetermined. V shed 7 bases and J shed 8 bases, with 14 bases lying between them. The CDR3 runs 12 residues. CDR3 DNA: TGTGCCAGCACCGTCGCTTTCGAGGGCTACACCTTC. Protein product: CASTVAFEGYTF.

The V call is TRBV21-1, the J call TRBJ2-7; the table assigns TRBD1, which was not confirmed against the DNA. TRBV21-1 is a documented pseudogene. The CDR3 length is 14 residues. DNA for the CDR3: TGTGCCAGCAGCCCTCCGACAGGGGCCTACGAGCAGTACTTC. The encoded protein is CASSPPTGAYEQYF.

In DNA form, the CDR3 reads TGTGCCAGCAGCGAGATGGCGACAGGCAAACGAGGGGTTGGGCAGCCCCAGCATTTT. It is translated as CASSEMATGKRGVGQPQHF. V is TRBV5-6 and J is TRBJ1-5; TRBD1 might be the D (6 bases). The CDR3 runs to 19 residues. Trimming removed 4 bases at V and 7 bases at J, with 30 bases between. CDR1 and CDR2 from the germline V gene are SGHDT and YYEEEE.

V usage is TRBV5-1 and J usage is TRBJ2-6; a possible D gene is TRBD1 (5 bases). Between the trimmed V and J ends, which lost 4 bases and 1 base, there was a span of 18 bases. Germline CDR1 is SGHRS and CDR2 is YFSETQ. This CDR3 region has 18 residues. DNA for the CDR3: TGCGCCAGCAGCCCCCCTGACAGTGGTCGGTCTGGGGCCAACGTCCTGACTTTC. It specifies CASSPPDSGRSGANVLTF.

This rearrangement joins TRBV7-8 to TRBJ1-4, with 7 bases lining up with TRBD1. Germline V gene sequence: CDR1 SGHVS, CDR2 FQNEAQ. With 5 bases clipped from V and 0 bases from J, the junction kept 12 bases outside the gene matches. This CDR3 is 18 amino acids long. The CDR3 loop is CASSPGQEPLATNEKLFF. Here the CDR3 DNA reads TGTGCCAGCAGCCCAGGACAGGAGCCCCTTGCAACTAATGAAAAACTGTTTTTT.

The V and J genes are TRBV27 and TRBJ2-1; 15 nucleotides match TRBD2. The CDR3 is 15 amino acids. The germline V gene has CDR1 MNHEY and CDR2 SMNVEV (reference sequence). Germline trimming cut 3 bases from V and 7 bases from J; bases unmatched to any gene: 1. For the CDR3, the DNA is TGTGCCAGCAGTTTCGGACTAGCGGGGGGGAATGAGCAGTTCTTC. Its translation is CASSFGLAGGNEQFF.

This clone was seen more than once but under ten times. The rearrangement links TRBV4-2 to TRBJ2-1; 8 bases are a match to TRBD2. The trim removed 0 bases at V and 5 bases at J, leaving 6 bases unmatched. This CDR3 region has 16 residues. The germline V gene has CDR1 LGHNA and CDR2 YNFKEQ. The CDR3 spells CASSQDNSGTNNEQFF. DNA for the CDR3: TGTGCCAGCAGCCAAGATAATAGCGGGACCAACAATGAGCAGTTCTTC.

For the CDR3, the DNA is TGTGCCAGCAGTGAATCTGGCGGCAGACAGGAGACCCAGTACTTC. The encoded protein is CASSESGGRQETQYF. V usage is TRBV6-1 and J usage is TRBJ2-5; D possibly corresponds to TRBD1 (5 bases). With 2 bases removed from V and 5 bases from J, the gap between germline ends came to 15 bases. The CDR3 is 15 amino acids. CDR1 MNHNS and CDR2 SASEGT come from the germline V gene.

The V call is TRBV6-1, the J call TRBJ1-4, with TRBD1 matching over 10 bases. Germline CDR1 and CDR2: MNHNS and SASEGT. This CDR3 is 16 amino acids long. Trimming removed 3 bases from V and 0 bases from J; junction bases left unmatched: 1. The CDR3 loop reads CASSEDRGTTNEKLFF. The CDR3 coding sequence is TGTGCCAGCAGTGAGGACAGGGGGACAACTAATGAAAAACTGTTTTTT.